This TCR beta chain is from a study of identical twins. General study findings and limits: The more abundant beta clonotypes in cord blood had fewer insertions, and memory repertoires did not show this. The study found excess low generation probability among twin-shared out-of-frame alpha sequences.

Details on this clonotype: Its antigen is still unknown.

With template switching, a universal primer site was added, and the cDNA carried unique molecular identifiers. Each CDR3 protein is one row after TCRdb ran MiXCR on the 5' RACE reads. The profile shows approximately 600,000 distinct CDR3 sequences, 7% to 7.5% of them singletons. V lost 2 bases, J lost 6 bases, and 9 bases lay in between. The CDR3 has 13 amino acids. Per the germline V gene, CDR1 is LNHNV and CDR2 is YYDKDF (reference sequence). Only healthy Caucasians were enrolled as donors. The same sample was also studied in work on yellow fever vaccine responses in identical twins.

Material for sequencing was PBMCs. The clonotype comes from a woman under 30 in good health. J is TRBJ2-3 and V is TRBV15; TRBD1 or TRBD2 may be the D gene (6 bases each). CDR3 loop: CATSRQGRDTQYF. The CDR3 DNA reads TGTGCCACCAGCAGACAGGGGAGGGATACGCAGTATTTT.